This TCR beta chain was identified during a study of T cells in localized non-small cell lung cancer. The table lists this clone with a few counts. No antigen is known for it. Study outcomes and limitations: Appearance in adjacent lung was seen for a median about 60 of the top 100 tumor clones. Owing to sequencing of a solitary tumor region, heterogeneity cannot be discounted. There was an association of higher blood T cell density with longer overall survival. Uninvolved adjacent lung, not tumor, had the highest T cell clonality.

This table comes from immunoSEQ multiplex PCR, and its TCRdb copy is limited to in-frame clones, with some not included. The repertoire consists of some 80,000 clones, with approximately 84% occurring once and the leading ten covering 2.8%. This clonotype originated in a man aged 35 to 70 with stage I lung adenocarcinoma. The source was peripheral blood, collected before any cancer treatment.

The CDR3, as DNA: TGTGCCAGCAGCTTAGGGGGGGTTGCCTCCTACGAGCAGTACTTC. Translation gives CASSLGGVASYEQYF. The V call is TRBV11-2, the J call TRBJ2-7, with D perhaps TRBD2 (6 bases). The germline CDR1 and CDR2 sequences are SGHAT and FQNNGV. There are 15 residues in the CDR3. V was pared by 1 base and J by 0 bases, with 10 bases between.